Each of the 8 T cell receptor beta chains below was sequenced from the same sample in a study of response to subunit inactivated influenza vaccine (dated by TCRdb to between 2017 and 2018). Libraries were constructed by RT-PCR. Sequencing instrument: Illumina HiSeq 2500. The raw public reads went through TCRdb reprocessing: fastp at Q25, MiXCR clone calling, in-frame beta chains kept. Rows are combined by CDR3 protein, so each entry shows the most common genes and DNA. Here the sample has about 520,000 distinct CDR3 sequences; about 25% occur a single time. Of the sample, under 2.5% is held by the ten largest clones. This sample comprised CD4+ T cells sorted from PBMCs, obtained less than 6 days after vaccination. The origin of the receptors is a man aged 50-60 years who received an inactivated influenza vaccine. Donor details come from another sample of the same person, matched by shared clones.

This clonotype was detected a few times. The rearrangement uses TRBV7-8 and TRBJ2-1; possibly TRBD2 for D (7 bases). Trimming removed 8 bases at V and 5 bases at J, with 19 bases between. Germline loops: CDR1 SGHVS, CDR2 FQNEAQ. The CDR3 sequence is 15 residues long. The CDR3 region has the DNA TGTGCCAGCTTTCCTACGGGGGGCCCTAACAATGAGCAGTTCTTC. It encodes CASFPTGGPNNEQFF. Based on the CDR3 plus reference TRBV7-8 and TRBJ2-1, the full variable domain is GAGVSQSPRYKVAKRGQDVALRCDPISGHVSLFWYQQALGQGPEFLTYFQNEAQLDKSGLPSDRFFAERPEGSVSTLKIQRTQQEDSAVYLCASFPTGGPNNEQFFGPGTRLTVL.

The chain carries TRBV20-1 and TRBJ2-2; tentatively, D is TRBD2 (5 bases). Germline V gives CDR1 DFQATT, CDR2 SNEGSKA (reference sequence). V lost 5 bases and J lost 4, with 11 bases in between. This CDR3 region has 13 residues. CDR3 region: CSAPYEGTGELFF. The CDR3 DNA sequence: TGCAGTGCTCCTTATGAGGGCACCGGGGAGCTGTTTTTT.

The V call is TRBV3-1, the J call TRBJ2-3; a possible D gene is TRBD1 (6 bases). V was shortened by 4 bases and J by 10 bases, with 21 bases between the two germline ends. CDR3 length equals 15 residues. CDR1 is LGHDT, CDR2 YNNKEL, per germline (reference sequence). As DNA, the CDR3 is TGTGCCAGCAGCCCCCAAGGAGTAAAGGGGGTCGCGCAGTATTTT. Translated, it gives CASSPQGVKGVAQYF.

This chain links TRBV7-2 with TRBJ2-7; D might be TRBD2 (5 bases). Germline V gene data show CDR1 as SGHTA and CDR2 as FQGNSA. This CDR3 spans 13 amino acids. Deletions cut 5 bases from V and 3 bases from J, with 11 bases between. The DNA of the CDR3 is TGTGCCAGCAGCCCGAGGGTGAACTACGAGCAGTACTTC. Protein: CASSPRVNYEQYF.

There are a few counts of this clonotype. The genes are TRBV7-2 and TRBJ1-5; D possibly corresponds to TRBD1 (6 bases). The CDR3 has 15 residues. Trimming pared 1 base from V and 7 bases from J, leaving 14 bases between. Germline V lookup: CDR1 SGHTA, CDR2 FQGNSA. The DNA of the CDR3 is TGTGCCAGCAGCTTAGATTGGGGGGCAGGACAGCCCCAGCATTTT. It codes for CASSLDWGAGQPQHF.

The V call is TRBV27, the J call TRBJ2-3; a weak D match, TRBD2 (5 bases). The CDR3 is 16 residues long. The V end was cut by 4 bases, the J end by 2 bases, with 16 bases between. CDR1 MNHEY and CDR2 SMNVEV come from the germline V gene (reference sequence). The CDR3, as DNA: TGTGCCAGCAGTTCGGCTGGACTCGGGAACACAGATACGCAGTATTTT. Translated, it gives CASSSAGLGNTDTQYF.

V usage is TRBV7-3 and J usage is TRBJ2-1; possible D gene TRBD1, 6 bases. The CDR3 spans 13 residues. V lost 5 bases and J lost 6, with 11 bases in between. CDR1 is SGHTA, CDR2 FQGTGA, per germline. The CDR3 DNA is TGTGCCAGCAGCCCATGGGGGCTCAATGAGCAGTTCTTC. It is translated as CASSPWGLNEQFF. Full variable domain (outside the CDR3, taken from reference TRBV7-3 and TRBJ2-1): GAGVSQTPSNKVTEKGKYVELRCDPISGHTALYWYRQSLGQGPEFLIYFQGTGAADDSGLPNDRFFAVRPEGSVSTLKIQRTERGDSAVYLCASSPWGLNEQFFGPGTRLTVL.

This clonotype was picked up one time. The chain couples TRBV12-3 or TRBV12-4 to TRBJ1-5; D perhaps matches TRBD1 (6 bases). The CDR3 length is 16 residues. Trimming took 3 bases from V and 4 from J, leaving 16 bases between them. The CDR3 DNA reads as TGTGCCAGCAGTTTGGGGGCATCCTCCTTTAATCAGCCCCAGCATTTT. Translated: CASSLGASSFNQPQHF.